A single T cell receptor beta chain is shown here with its context. Its target is not known. This record belongs to a study of T-cell memory formation after mild COVID-19. Points from the study as a whole: Cross-reactive memory appears to have joined, as suggested by some responding clones showing up in pre-infection memory. Proof of SARS-CoV-2 specificity was absent for the second-wave clones that crested on day 37. Contracting clones localized mainly to CM and EM when CD4+ and mainly to EMRA when CD8+.

TCRdb fed the 5' RACE reads into MiXCR, producing one record per CDR3 protein. The sample has approximately 89,000 distinct CDR3 sequences, roughly 25% seen once. Trimming cost V 7 bases and J 4 bases, with 19 bases left between them. The CDR3 is 15 amino acids. Germline V gene data show CDR1 as SGHDN and CDR2 as FVKESK. The rearrangement joins TRBV14 to TRBJ2-5; D possibly uses TRBD1 or TRBD2 (5 bases each). Sequences were obtained from PBMCs or a T cell subset sorted from them (not recorded which). The receptor comes from a man in his late teens or twenties who had mild COVID-19 (a few samples of this study predate the infection). Cell type and time point are not known. In DNA form, the CDR3 reads TGTGCCAGCAAAAGGGGCTATTCCGAGGGAGAGACCCAGTACTTC. It codes for CASKRGYSEGETQYF.